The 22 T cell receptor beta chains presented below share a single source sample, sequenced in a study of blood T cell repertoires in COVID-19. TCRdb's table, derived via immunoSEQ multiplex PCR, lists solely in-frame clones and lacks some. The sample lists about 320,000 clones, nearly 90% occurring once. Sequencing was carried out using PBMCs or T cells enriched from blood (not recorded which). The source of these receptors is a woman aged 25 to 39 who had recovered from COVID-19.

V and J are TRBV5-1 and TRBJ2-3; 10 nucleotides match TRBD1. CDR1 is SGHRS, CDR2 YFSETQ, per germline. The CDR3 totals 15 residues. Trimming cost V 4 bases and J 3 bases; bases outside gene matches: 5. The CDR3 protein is CASSPGTGATDTQYF. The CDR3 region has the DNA TGCGCCAGCAGCCCCGGGACAGGGGCGACAGATACGCAGTATTTT.

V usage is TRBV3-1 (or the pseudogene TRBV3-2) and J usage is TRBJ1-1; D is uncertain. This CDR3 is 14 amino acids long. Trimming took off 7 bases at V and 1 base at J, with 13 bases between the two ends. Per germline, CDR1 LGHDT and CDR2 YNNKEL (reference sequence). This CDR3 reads CASTPGSQNTEAFF. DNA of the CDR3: TGTGCCAGCACCCCGGGGAGCCAGAACACTGAAGCTTTCTTT.

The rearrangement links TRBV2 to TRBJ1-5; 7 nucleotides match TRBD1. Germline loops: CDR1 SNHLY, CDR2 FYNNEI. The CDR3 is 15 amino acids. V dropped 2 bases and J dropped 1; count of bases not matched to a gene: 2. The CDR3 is CASSESGGSNQPQHF. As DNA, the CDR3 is TGTGCCAGCAGTGAATCAGGGGGAAGCAATCAGCCCCAGCATTTT. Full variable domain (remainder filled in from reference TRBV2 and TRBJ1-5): EPEVTQTPSHQVTQMGQEVILRCVPISNHLYFYWYRQILGQKVEFLVSFYNNEISEKSEIFDDQFSVERPDGSNFTLKIRSTKLEDSAMYFCASSESGGSNQPQHFGDGTRLSIL.

CDR3 DNA sequence: TGTGCCAGCAGCCCGGAGAATAACTATGGCTACACCTTC. This sequence encodes CASSPENNYGYTF. V gene TRBV5-6 combines with J gene TRBJ1-2; D is unresolved. Deletions cut 4 bases from V and 1 base from J, with 8 bases between. CDR3 size: 13 residues. Per the germline V gene, CDR1 is SGHDT and CDR2 is YYEEEE.

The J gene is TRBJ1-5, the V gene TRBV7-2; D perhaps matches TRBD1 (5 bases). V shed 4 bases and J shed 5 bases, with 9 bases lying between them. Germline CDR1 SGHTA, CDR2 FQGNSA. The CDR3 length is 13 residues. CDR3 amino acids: CASSSDRDQPQHF. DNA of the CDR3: TGTGCCAGCAGCTCCGACAGAGATCAGCCCCAGCATTTT.

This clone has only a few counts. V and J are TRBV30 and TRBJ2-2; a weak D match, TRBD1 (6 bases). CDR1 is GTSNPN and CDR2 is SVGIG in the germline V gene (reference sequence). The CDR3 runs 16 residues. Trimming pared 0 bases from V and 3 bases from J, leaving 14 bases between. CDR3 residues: CAWSVRAGAHTGELFF. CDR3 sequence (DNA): TGTGCCTGGAGTGTACGGGCAGGGGCCCACACCGGGGAGCTGTTTTTT.

CDR3 sequence (DNA): TGTGCCAGCAGCCGGGGACAGGCGAACACCGGGGAGCTGTTTTTT. Its translation: CASSRGQANTGELFF. The rearrangement joins TRBV5-4 to TRBJ2-2; 8 bases align to TRBD1. V shed 4 bases and J 0 bases; nucleotides not matched to a gene: 2. Germline V gene lookup returns CDR1 SGHNT and CDR2 YYREEE (reference sequence). This CDR3 has 15 residues. Together with reference TRBV5-4 and TRBJ2-2, the CDR3 gives the full variable domain: ETGVTQSPTHLIKTRGQQVTLRCSSQSGHNTVSWYQQALGQGPQFIFQYYREEENGRGNFPPRFSGLQFPNYSSELNVNALELDDSALYLCASSRGQANTGELFFGEGSRLTVL.

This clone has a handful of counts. CDR3 region: CASSPRQGGNYGYTF. In nucleotides, the CDR3 is TGTGCCAGCAGCCCTAGACAGGGCGGCAACTATGGCTACACCTTC. This chain connects TRBV9 to TRBJ1-2; 7 nucleotides align to TRBD1. The CDR3 extends over 15 amino acids. Trimming removed 4 bases from V and 2 bases from J; junction bases left unmatched: 8. The germline V gene encodes CDR1 SGDLS and CDR2 YYNGEE.

The DNA of the CDR3 is TGTGCCAGCTCACCACCTGGCAGGGGCCCCGCTTCGGGCACCGGGGAGCTGTTTTTT. Residues: CASSPPGRGPASGTGELFF. The chain couples TRBV18 to TRBJ2-2; weak D call: TRBD1 (6 bases). The ends were cut back, 0 bases at V and 4 bases at J, with 21 bases in the middle. The CDR3 length is 19 residues. Germline CDR1 is KGHSH and CDR2 is LQKENI.

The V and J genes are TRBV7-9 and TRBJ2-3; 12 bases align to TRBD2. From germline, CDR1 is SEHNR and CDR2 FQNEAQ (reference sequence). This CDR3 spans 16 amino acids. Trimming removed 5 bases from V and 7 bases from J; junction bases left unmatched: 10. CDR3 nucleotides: TGTGCCAGCAGCCCCACCGGACTAGCGGGGCTGAATACGCAGTATTTT. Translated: CASSPTGLAGLNTQYF.

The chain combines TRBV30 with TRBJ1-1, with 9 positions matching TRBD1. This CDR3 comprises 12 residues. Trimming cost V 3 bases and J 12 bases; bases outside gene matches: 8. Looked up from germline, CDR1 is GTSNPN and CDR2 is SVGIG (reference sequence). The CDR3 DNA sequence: TGTGCCTGGAGACAGGGGGCATTGGGGACTTTCTTT. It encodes CAWRQGALGTFF.

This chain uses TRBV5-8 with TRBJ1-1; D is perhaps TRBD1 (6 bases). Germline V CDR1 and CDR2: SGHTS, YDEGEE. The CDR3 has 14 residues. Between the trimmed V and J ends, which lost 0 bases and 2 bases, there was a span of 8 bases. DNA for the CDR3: TGTGCCAGCAGCTTGGGGGGGCTTAACACTGAAGCTTTCTTT. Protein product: CASSLGGLNTEAFF.

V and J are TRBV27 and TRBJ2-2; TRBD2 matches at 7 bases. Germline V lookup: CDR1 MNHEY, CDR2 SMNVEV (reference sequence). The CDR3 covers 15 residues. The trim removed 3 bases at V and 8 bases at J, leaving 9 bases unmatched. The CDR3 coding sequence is TGTGCCAGCAGTTTCGACCAGCTAGCGGCGGGGGAGCTGTTTTTT. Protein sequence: CASSFDQLAAGELFF.

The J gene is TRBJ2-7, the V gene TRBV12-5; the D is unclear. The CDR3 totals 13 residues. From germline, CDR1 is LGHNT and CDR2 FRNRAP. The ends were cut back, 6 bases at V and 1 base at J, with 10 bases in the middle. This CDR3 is CASGLPGSYEQYF. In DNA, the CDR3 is TGTGCTAGTGGCCTCCCCGGGTCCTACGAGCAGTACTTC.

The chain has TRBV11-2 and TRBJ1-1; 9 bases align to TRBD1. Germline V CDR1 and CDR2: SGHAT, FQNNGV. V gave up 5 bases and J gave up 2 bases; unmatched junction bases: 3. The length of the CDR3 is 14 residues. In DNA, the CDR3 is TGTGCCAGCAGCATGGGACAGGGAAACACTGAAGCTTTCTTT. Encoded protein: CASSMGQGNTEAFF.

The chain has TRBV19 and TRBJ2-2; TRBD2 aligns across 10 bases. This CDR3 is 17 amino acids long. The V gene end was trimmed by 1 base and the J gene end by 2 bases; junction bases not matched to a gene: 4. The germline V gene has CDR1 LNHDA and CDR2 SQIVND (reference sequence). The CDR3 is CASSIGLAGVNTGELFF. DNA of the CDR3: TGTGCCAGTAGTATAGGGCTAGCGGGGGTCAACACCGGGGAGCTGTTTTTT.

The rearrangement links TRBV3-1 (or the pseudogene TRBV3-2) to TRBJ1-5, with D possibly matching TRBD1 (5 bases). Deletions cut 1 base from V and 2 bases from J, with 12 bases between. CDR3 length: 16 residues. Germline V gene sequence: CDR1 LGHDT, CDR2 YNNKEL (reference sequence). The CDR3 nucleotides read TGTGCCAGCAGCCAAGGAGGAGGGGAAGGCAATCAGCCCCAGCATTTT. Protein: CASSQGGGEGNQPQHF.

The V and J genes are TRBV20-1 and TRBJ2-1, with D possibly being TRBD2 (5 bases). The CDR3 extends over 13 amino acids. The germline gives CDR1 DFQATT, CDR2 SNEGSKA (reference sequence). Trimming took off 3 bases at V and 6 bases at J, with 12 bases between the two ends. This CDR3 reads CSASWRSVNEQFF. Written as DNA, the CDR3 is TGCAGTGCTAGTTGGAGGAGTGTCAATGAGCAGTTCTTC.

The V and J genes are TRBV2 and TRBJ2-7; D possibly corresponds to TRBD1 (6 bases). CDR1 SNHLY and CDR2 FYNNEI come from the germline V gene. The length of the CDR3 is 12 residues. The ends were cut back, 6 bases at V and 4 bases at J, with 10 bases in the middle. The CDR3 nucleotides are TGTGCCAGCAGACGTCAGGGGTACGAGCAGTACTTC. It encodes CASRRQGYEQYF.

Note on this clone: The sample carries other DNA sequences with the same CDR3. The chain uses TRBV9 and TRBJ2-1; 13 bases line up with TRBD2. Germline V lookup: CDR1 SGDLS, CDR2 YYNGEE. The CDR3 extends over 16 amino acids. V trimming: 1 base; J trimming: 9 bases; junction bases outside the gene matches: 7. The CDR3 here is CASSVLTSGGASEQFF. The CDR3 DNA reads TGTGCCAGCAGCGTACTCACTAGCGGGGGGGCGAGTGAGCAGTTCTTC.

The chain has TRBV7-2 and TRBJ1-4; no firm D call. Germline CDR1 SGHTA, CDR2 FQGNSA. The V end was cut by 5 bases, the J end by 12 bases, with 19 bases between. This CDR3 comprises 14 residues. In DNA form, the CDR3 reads TGTGCCAGCAGCCTCCCTCCCCATGCCGAGGAACTGTTTTTT. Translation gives CASSLPPHAEELFF.

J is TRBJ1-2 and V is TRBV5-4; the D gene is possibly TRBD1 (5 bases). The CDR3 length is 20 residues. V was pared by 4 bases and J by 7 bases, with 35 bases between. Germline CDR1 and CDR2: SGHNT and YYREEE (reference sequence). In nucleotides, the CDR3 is TGTGCCAGCAGCCCTCCCCCCTCAATGACGGGGGGATTCGGACCGTTTGGCTACACCTTC. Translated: CASSPPPSMTGGFGPFGYTF.